Included here is one T cell receptor (beta chain) sequence, with context. Its antigen has not been determined. It has no much larger one-base neighbor in the sample; base qualities were not kept. For CDR1 and CDR2, the germline V gene lists SGHTA and FQGNSA. The CDR3 goes from the cysteine to the phenylalanine over 14 residues. This entry keeps only the CDR3 DNA: 42 bases, framed from base 1. V is reduced by 2 bases and J by 5 bases, leaving a spacing of 10 bases between them. Sequencer: Illumina NovaSeq 6000. Using 5'RACE with constant-segment primers, TCRalpha and TCRbeta cDNA libraries were constructed, with sample barcodes and unique molecular identifiers added in the process. Trizol reagent was used to extract RNA from every sample. Libraries were amplified in two PCR steps, with a second sample barcode and Illumina TruSeq adapters added in the second step. The libraries were sequenced on an Illumina NovaSeq using 2 x 150 bp paired-end reads. For the original study's pipeline: With migec v1.2.7, reads were demultiplexed and then collapsed into UMI-guided consensus sequences. Using mixcr v2.1.11, UMI consensuses were aligned to TRA and TRB V and J templates and then assembled into clonotypes. Expanded or contracted clonotypes were those called significant by both edgeR and NoisET, with noise models trained on biological replicates. For edgeR calls, the cutoffs were a false discovery rate-adjusted p below 0.01 and a log2 fold-change threshold of 1. As an exploratory analysis of dynamics, PCA with hierarchical clustering was applied to max-normalized trajectories of the 1000 most abundant clonotypes. Separately sequenced CD4+ and CD8+ repertoires were used to assign a CD4 or CD8 phenotype to each responding clone. Through fastp at Q25 and MiXCR, TCRdb rebuilt clones from the public reads, retaining in-frame beta chains. Every entry covers one CDR3 protein and lists the most common genes and DNA from its rows. The V and J calls here are based on TCRdb, not the publication. The sample profile shows 200,000 to 250,000 distinct CDR3 sequences; just over 9.5% of them were found once. Together, the top ten hold 3.5% of the sample.

This sample was taken from a study of T-cell memory formation after mild COVID-19 (dated by TCRdb to the early 2020s). With respect to the entire study: Most TCR sequence clusters were specific to one of the two donors. In a couple of donors, T-cell clones that expanded and contracted after mild COVID-19 were tracked by sequencing TCRalpha and TCRbeta repertoires over time. Two young, previously healthy adult volunteers made up the cohort, one male and one female.

On the study overall, not on this receptor specifically: Some responding clones were found in pre-infection memory, which suggests that pre-existing cross-reactive memory T cells took part in the SARS-CoV-2 response. Only a couple of mild cases were covered in the study, and larger cohorts including severe cases with pre-infection samples were considered necessary. Contracting CD4+ clones appeared mostly in the CM and EM memory subsets, whereas CD8+ clones were enriched in EMRA. Whether the second-wave clones peaking on day 37 were SARS-CoV-2 specific was not confirmed. Clones contracting from day 15 to 85 had balanced CD4/CD8 phenotypes, while a second wave expanding from day 15 to 37 was biased towards CD4+.

Ficoll-Paque density gradient centrifugation was used to isolate PBMCs. The rearranged chain carries TRBV7-2 and TRBJ1-5; a tentative D call is TRBD1 (6 bases match). The sample taken for sequencing was PBMCs or a T cell subset sorted from them (not recorded which). This TCR derives from a man aged 18 to 30 who had mild COVID-19 (a few samples of this study predate the infection). The sample titles of this study are shuffled in the database, so cell type and time point are left out; the donor was told from shared clones. The DNA is TGTGCCAGCAGCTTAAGCTACAGGGATCAGCCCCAGCATTTT. This codes for CASSLSYRDQPQHF.